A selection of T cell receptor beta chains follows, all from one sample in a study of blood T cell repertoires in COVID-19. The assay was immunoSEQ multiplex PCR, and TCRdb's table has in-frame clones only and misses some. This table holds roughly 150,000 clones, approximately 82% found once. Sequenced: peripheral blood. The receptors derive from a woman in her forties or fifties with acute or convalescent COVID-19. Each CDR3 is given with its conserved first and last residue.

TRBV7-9,CASSSPGRGYSYEQYF
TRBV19,CASRASGYYEQYF
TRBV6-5,CASSRDGKFNQPQHF
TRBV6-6,CASSYSYGTGGGYTF
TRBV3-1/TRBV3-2,CASICPGGTDTQYF
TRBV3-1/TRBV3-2,CASSPAAADSPLHF
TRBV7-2,CASSFLAGEWGEQYF
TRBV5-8,CASSSTGVIGELFF
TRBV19,CASSIPGQPLETQYF
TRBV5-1,CASSPRGSSGDEQYF
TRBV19,CATSSDWMQFF
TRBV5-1,CASSYGTGYGNEQFF
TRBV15,CATSTRDSPSEQYF
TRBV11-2,CASSRTGLGGYTF
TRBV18,CASSPRQTGRGANVLTF
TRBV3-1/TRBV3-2,CASSGRQGVNTEAFF
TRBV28,CASNWPLTGFDSYTEAFF
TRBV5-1,CASSLGGPGLAGNNEQFF
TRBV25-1,CASSAGYEAFF
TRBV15,CATSSRRGQTGNTIYF
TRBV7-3,CASSTWSGSPELFF
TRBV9,CASSVDPDSPLHF
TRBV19,CANRVRGGSHEQFF
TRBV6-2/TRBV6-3,CASSPGLASDTQYF
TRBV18,CASSLQGAGTSAEQYF
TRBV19,CASSISSGQPAGYGYTF
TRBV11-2,CASSRGSGNTEAFF
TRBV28,CASNVEYTEAFF
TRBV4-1,CASSQDRTGDYGYTF
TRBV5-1,CASSLDTTDNGYTF
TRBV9,CASSVGQGDYGYTF
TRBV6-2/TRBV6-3,CASSFGSRAEAFF
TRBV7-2,CASSPQSRLGEKLFF
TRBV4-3,CASSQSPRLAGETQYF
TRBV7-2,CASSLLTGNTGELFF
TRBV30,CAWSVRRNQPQHF
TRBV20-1,CSAKQNTEAFF
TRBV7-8,CASSPWTGGSYYGYTF
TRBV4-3,CASSQQVTTGGTDTQYF
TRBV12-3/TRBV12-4,CASSQGLAQYF
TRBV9,CASSPGLAGIGQYF
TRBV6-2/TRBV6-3,CASSSYYTGELFF
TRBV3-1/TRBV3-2,CASSQERDRGRSEQFF
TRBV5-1,CASSYTGATEAFF
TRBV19,CATSTGGHSGNTIYF